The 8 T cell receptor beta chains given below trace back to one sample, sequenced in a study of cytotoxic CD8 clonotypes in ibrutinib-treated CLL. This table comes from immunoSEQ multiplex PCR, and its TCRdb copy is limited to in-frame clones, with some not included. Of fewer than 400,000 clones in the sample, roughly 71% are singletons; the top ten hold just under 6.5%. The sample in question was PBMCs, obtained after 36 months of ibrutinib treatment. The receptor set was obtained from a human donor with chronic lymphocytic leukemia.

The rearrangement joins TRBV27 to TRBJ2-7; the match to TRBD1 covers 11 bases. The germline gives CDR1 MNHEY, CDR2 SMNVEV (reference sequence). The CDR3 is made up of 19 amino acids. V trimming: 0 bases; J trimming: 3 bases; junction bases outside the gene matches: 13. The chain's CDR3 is CASSLSSRRTGGGFYEQYF. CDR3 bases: TGTGCCAGCAGTTTATCTTCCCGTAGGACAGGGGGCGGTTTCTACGAGCAGTACTTC.

The DNA of the CDR3 is TGTGCCAGCAGCAGGGACAGGACCCGCTCCTACGAGCAGTACTTC. Protein sequence: CASSRDRTRSYEQYF. V usage is TRBV7-8 and J usage is TRBJ2-7; 8 bases agree with TRBD1. J gave up 0 bases and V 5 bases, and 6 bases lay outside the gene matches. The germline V gene encodes CDR1 SGHVS and CDR2 FQNEAQ. This CDR3 has 15 amino acids.

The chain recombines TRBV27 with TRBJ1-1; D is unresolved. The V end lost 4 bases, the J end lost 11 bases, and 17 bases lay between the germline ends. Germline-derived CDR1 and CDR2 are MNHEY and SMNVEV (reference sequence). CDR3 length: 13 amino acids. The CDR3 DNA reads TGTGCCAGCAGTTCCCCCCCCGGATGGAGGGCTTTCTTT. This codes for CASSSPPGWRAFF.

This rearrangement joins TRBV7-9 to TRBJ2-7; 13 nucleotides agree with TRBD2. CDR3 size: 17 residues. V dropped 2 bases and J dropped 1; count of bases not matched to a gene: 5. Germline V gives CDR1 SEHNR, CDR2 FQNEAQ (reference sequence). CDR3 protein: CASSLRTSGSISYEQYF. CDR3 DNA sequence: TGTGCCAGCAGCTTAAGGACTAGCGGGAGCATTTCCTACGAGCAGTACTTC.

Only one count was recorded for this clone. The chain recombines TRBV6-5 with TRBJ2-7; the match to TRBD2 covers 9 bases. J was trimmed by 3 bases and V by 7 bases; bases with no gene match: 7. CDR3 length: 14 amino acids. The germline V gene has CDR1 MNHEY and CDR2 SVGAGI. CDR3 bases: TGTGCCAGCACTATACTAGCGGGCAGCTACGAGCAGTACTTC. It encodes CASTILAGSYEQYF.

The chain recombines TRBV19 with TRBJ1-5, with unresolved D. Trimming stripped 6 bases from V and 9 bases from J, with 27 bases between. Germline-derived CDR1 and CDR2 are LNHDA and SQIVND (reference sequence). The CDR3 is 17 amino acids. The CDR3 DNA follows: TGTGCCAGTAGCCCAATGCTGGACCCCCGGAGACGCGGGCCCCAGCATTTT. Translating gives CASSPMLDPRRRGPQHF.

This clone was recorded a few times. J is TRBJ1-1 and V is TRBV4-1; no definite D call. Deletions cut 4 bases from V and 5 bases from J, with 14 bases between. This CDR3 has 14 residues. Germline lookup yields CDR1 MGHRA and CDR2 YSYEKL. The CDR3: CASSRNAGHTEAFF. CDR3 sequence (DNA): TGCGCCAGCAGCCGGAACGCCGGGCATACTGAAGCTTTCTTT.

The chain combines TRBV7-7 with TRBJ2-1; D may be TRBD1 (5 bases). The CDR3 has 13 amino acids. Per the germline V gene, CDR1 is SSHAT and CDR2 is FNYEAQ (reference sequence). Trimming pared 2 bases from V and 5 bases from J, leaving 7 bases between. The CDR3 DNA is TGTGCCAGCAGCTTAATAGGGGACAATGAGCAGTTCTTC. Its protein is CASSLIGDNEQFF.